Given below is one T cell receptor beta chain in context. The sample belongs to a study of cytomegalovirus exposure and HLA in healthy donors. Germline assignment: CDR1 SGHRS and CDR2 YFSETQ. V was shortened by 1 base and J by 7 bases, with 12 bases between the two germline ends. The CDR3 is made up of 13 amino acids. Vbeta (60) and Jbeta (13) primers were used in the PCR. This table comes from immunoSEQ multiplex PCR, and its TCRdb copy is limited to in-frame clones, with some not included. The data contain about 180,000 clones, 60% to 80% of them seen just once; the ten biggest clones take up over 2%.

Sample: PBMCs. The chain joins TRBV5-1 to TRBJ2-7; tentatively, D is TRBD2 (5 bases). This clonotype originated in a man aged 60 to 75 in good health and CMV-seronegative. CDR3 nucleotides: TGCGCCAGCAGCTTGATGAATTCGGGGGAGCAGTACTTC. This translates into CASSLMNSGEQYF.